The source of this T cell receptor (beta chain) is a study of T cells in Graves' hyperthyroidism and ophthalmopathy. This clonotype occurred many times. The target antigen is unknown. Germline V gene data show CDR1 as MNHEY and CDR2 as SVGAGI. V lost 0 bases, J lost 5 bases, and 4 bases lay in between. The CDR3 runs 12 residues. The CDR3 regions of TCR beta were amplified from RNA transcripts. When the TCR CDR3 underwent first-round RT-PCR, the HTBI primer set was used. TCRdb passed the multiplex PCR reads through MiXCR, listing each CDR3 protein once. The sample records under 350,000 distinct CDR3 sequences, roughly an eighth being singletons. Study findings and constraints: The model made its ophthalmopathy prediction, and onset followed a median approximately six months later. Ophthalmopathy was distinguished from stable hyperthyroidism by 13 V-J signatures. Blood also showed most of the thyroid clonotypes that were expanded above 0.001.

Thyroid ultrasound and orbital computed tomography, with clinical symptoms and serum thyroxine and TRAb, informed diagnoses. Sequencing was performed on blood. The TCR originated in a woman in her 40s with Graves' ophthalmopathy. The genes are TRBV6-5 and TRBJ2-5; D remains ambiguous. CDR3 protein: CASSYSRETQYF. The CDR3 DNA follows: TGTGCCAGCAGTTACTCGCGGGAGACCCAGTACTTC.